This TCR beta chain was observed in a study of vaccination effects on CD4 cells after COVID-19. Viral peptide pool expansion of antigen-specific CD4+ T cells preceded sequencing in the ViraFEST assay. It was after approximately 11 days of culture that CD4+ T cells were isolated. The person had a PCR-confirmed SARS-CoV-2 infection during March to December 2020. With respect to this clone: As yet, its antigen is unknown.

Using immunoSEQ multiplex PCR, the repertoire was profiled, and TCRdb retains in-frame clones only, with some absent. The profile covers 25,000 to 35,000 clones, with approximately 78% appearing a single time and around 28% taken by the ten largest. The CDR3 is 13 residues long. J was trimmed by 4 bases and V by 5 bases; bases with no gene match: 4. CDR1 is SQVTM, CDR2 ANQGSEA, per germline. The source is a human donor who had a prior SARS-CoV-2 infection. The genes are TRBV29-1 and TRBJ2-7; TRBD2 matches 11 bases. Specimen: CD4+ T cells from PBMCs cultured with a peptide pool, collected before COVID-19 vaccination. CDR3 sequence (DNA): TGCAGCGTTCGGACTAGCGGGTTGTACGAGCAGTACTTC. This sequence encodes CSVRTSGLYEQYF.